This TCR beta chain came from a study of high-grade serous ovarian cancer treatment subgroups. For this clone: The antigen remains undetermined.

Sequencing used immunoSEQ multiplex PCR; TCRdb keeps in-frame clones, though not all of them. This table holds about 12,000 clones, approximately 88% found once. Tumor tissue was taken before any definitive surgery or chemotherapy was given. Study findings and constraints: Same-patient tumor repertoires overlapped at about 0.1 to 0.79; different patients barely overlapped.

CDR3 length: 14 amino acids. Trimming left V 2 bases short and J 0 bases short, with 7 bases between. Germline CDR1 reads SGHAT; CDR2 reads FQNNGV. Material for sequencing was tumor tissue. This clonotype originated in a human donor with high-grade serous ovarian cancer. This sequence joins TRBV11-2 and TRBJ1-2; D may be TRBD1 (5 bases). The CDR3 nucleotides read TGTGCCAGCAGCTTAATGACAGCTAACTATGGCTACACCTTC. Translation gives CASSLMTANYGYTF.